Listed below are T cell receptor beta chains from one sample, sequenced in a study of blood T cell repertoires in COVID-19. The repertoire was sequenced with immunoSEQ multiplex PCR; TCRdb's copy has only in-frame clones and lacks some. Counted here are 60,000 to 65,000 clones, roughly 74% occurring once; the ten biggest clones make up 28%. Sequenced: peripheral blood. These receptors were collected from a woman over 75 with acute or convalescent COVID-19. CDR3s include the opening cysteine and the closing phenylalanine or tryptophan. Each record gives: D gene, V gene, CDR3 length, clone size, J gene, CDR3 protein, CDR3 DNA. The D gene is left open where the match is weak. The size entry is marked missing in some rows and otherwise reads once, few, many or a size class.

-	TRBV5-1	15	-	TRBJ2-7	CASSLDGQGGVEQYF	TGCGCCAGCAGCTTGGATGGGCAGGGAGGCGTCGAGCAGTACTTC
TRBD1	TRBV6-2/TRBV6-3	15	-	TRBJ2-1	CASSSDRDIYNEQFF	TGTGCCAGCAGCTCCGACAGGGACATCTACAATGAGCAGTTCTTC
-	TRBV24-1	16	-	TRBJ2-1	CATSDLSSGDYNEQFF	TGTGCCACCAGTGATTTGAGTAGCGGAGATTACAATGAGCAGTTCTTC
TRBD2	TRBV19	16	-	TRBJ2-1	CASQDQAGVSYNEQFF	TGTGCCAGTCAAGACCAAGCGGGAGTCTCCTACAATGAGCAGTTCTTC
TRBD2	TRBV2	15	many	TRBJ2-7	CASSEGLAGTYEQYF	TGTGCCAGCAGTGAAGGACTAGCGGGGACCTACGAGCAGTACTTC
TRBD2	TRBV6-2/TRBV6-3	17	-	TRBJ2-1	CASSPTTSGRVGNEQFF	TGTGCCAGCAGCCCTACCACCAGCGGGAGGGTCGGCAATGAGCAGTTCTTC
TRBD2	TRBV29-1	13	-	TRBJ2-7	CSVELAGAGEQYF	TGCAGCGTTGAGCTAGCGGGAGCGGGCGAGCAGTACTTC
TRBD1	TRBV7-2	15	once	TRBJ1-5	CASSLDRGSNQPQHF	TGTGCCAGCAGTCTCGACAGGGGTAGCAATCAGCCCCAGCATTTT
-	TRBV9	15	-	TRBJ1-4	CASSPGVSIREKLFF	TGTGCCAGCTCCCCCGGAGTTAGCATACGTGAAAAACTGTTTTTT
TRBD2	TRBV19	13	few	TRBJ2-1	CASSTGLGDEQFF	TGTGCCAGTAGTACGGGACTAGGCGATGAGCAGTTCTTC
TRBD1	TRBV2	15	-	TRBJ1-5	CASCSQRAGGQPQHF	TGTGCCAGCTGCTCCCAAAGGGCAGGGGGACAGCCCCAGCATTTT
TRBD1	TRBV5-5	16	-	TRBJ2-3	CASSLDTGGFEDTQYF	TGTGCCAGCAGCTTGGATACAGGGGGGTTTGAGGATACGCAGTATTTT
TRBD2	TRBV7-6	16	once	TRBJ2-1	CASSFSREGRSNEQFF	TGTGCCAGCAGCTTTTCTCGGGAGGGCCGTAGTAATGAGCAGTTCTTC
-	TRBV5-4	14	-	TRBJ2-3	CASSNQGPTDTQYF	TGTGCCAGCAGCAACCAGGGCCCCACAGATACGCAGTATTTT
TRBD1	TRBV5-1	16	-	TRBJ2-1	CASSLDRTGGYNEQFF	TGCGCCAGCAGCTTGGACCGGACAGGGGGTTACAATGAGCAGTTCTTC
TRBD1	TRBV28	13	-	TRBJ1-2	CASKQQGSWGYTF	TGTGCCAGCAAACAACAGGGGTCTTGGGGCTACACCTTC
-	TRBV2	13	-	TRBJ2-7	CASSDVVTGEQYF	TGTGCCAGCAGTGACGTGGTGACGGGGGAGCAGTACTTC
-	TRBV4-1	17	-	TRBJ2-5	CASSQEGGPRRFETQYF	TGCGCCAGCAGCCAAGAAGGAGGACCGCGGAGGTTCGAGACCCAGTACTTC
TRBD1	TRBV11-3	16	-	TRBJ2-6	CATSRTGYSGANVLTF	TGTGCCACCTCGCGGACAGGGTACTCTGGGGCCAACGTCCTGACTTTC
-	TRBV6-4	16	-	TRBJ2-1	CASSDYTGDSPNEQFF	TGTGCCAGCAGTGACTATACGGGAGATTCTCCCAATGAGCAGTTCTTC
-	TRBV7-3	14	-	TRBJ2-2	CASSLGRNTGELFF	TGTGCCAGCAGCTTAGGGAGGAACACCGGGGAGCTGTTTTTT
-	TRBV25-1	16	-	TRBJ2-7	CASSATGGGPPYEQYF	TGTGCCAGCAGTGCCACAGGGGGGGGGCCACCCTACGAGCAGTACTTC
TRBD1	TRBV19	17	-	TRBJ1-2	CASRPGTGGARGYGYTF	TGTGCCAGTCGACCCGGGACAGGGGGAGCTAGGGGCTATGGCTACACCTTC